Here is one T cell receptor (beta chain) with its context. The antigen this receptor binds is unknown. Within one base of it there is no much larger clone, and no base qualities were kept. From cysteine to phenylalanine, the CDR3 is 16 amino acids long. Left in the record is the CDR3 DNA by itself, 48 bases read in frame from the first base. Sequences LGHNT (CDR1) and FRNRAP (CDR2) are obtained from the germline V gene. Trimming leaves V shorter by 0 bases and J shorter by 2 bases, with the junction holding 7 bases beyond the gene matches. The data are from a study of blood T cell repertoires in COVID-19 (dated by TCRdb to 2018 to 2021). Broadly, across the study: Samples from collaborators originated in the United States, Italy and Spain and spanned both the acute and convalescent phases of COVID-19. The prospective study material was composed of cDNA or gDNA derived from T cells, B-cell-depleted T cells, or PBMCs. Subjects who had been exposed to COVID-19, were actively infected with it, or had recovered from it provided the deeply sampled blood TCRbeta repertoires that made up the dataset. A freely available public database, intended as a resource for researchers studying the immune response to SARS-CoV-2, is where the repertoires were released. The samples were drawn from two sources: the first 160 participants of the ongoing ImmuneRACE study, and over 1,000 subjects contributed by 6 global collaborators. Sample metadata almost always included a de-identified subject ID, COVID-19 status, age in years and sex. HLA class I and class II types, where available, came from metadata supplied by the sample provider rather than from assay-based typing. Here is what the overall study found, with its caveats: Clinical and demographic metadata were provided uncurated, with the amount varying by source and participant.

Whole blood was collected in K2EDTA tubes by collaborating institutions according to the institutions' own protocols. Collaborator samples were shipped for TCRbeta analysis as frozen whole blood, isolated PBMCs, or DNA extracted from either sample type. TCRbeta CDR3 regions were amplified from genomic DNA using the immunoSEQ Assay, a bias-controlled multiplex PCR. Per the source publication's procedure: Nucleated cell counts per sample were estimated from amplification of reference gene primers within the assay. To quantify the absolute abundance of each unique TCRbeta CDR3 rearrangement, sequence reads were collapsed and filtered. For each sample, productive Simpson clonality was calculated as the square root of Simpson's diversity index across productive rearrangements. The table comes from immuneACCESS by way of TCRdb, which keeps in-frame sequences with V and J called. Part of the clones is missing from these tables; in studies checked, under half for an unresolved V gene and the rest for unknown reasons. The V and J calls and clone size were taken over from that table, and D and trimming were inferred from the DNA. The sample table records roughly 150,000 clones; about nine tenths of these occur just once. The ten largest clones take up roughly 2.3% of the sample.

The chain joins TRBV12-5 to TRBJ2-7; the central 7 bases match TRBD1. The sequencing sample was made of peripheral blood. This clonotype originated in a man in his late teens or twenties with acute or convalescent COVID-19. For the CDR3, the sequence is CASGLVLGTVAYEQYF. In nucleotides, the sequence is TGTGCTAGTGGTTTGGTATTGGGGACAGTAGCCTACGAGCAGTACTTC.